This T cell receptor (beta chain) was retrieved from a study of blood T cell repertoires in COVID-19. Study-wide background: Collection of acute and convalescent COVID-19 samples took place in the United States, Italy and Spain. T cells, B-cell-depleted T cells, or PBMCs supplied cDNA or gDNA.

Looked up from germline, CDR1 is SEHNR and CDR2 is FQNEAQ (reference sequence). The CDR3 is made up of 16 amino acids. V was trimmed by 4 bases and J by 4 bases, leaving 18 bases between them. The authors' processing: Researchers report that nucleated cell counts were estimated from reference gene primer amplification. Method: immunoSEQ multiplex PCR; TCRdb's copy keeps in-frame clones and lacks some. From that table come the V and J calls and clone size; the DNA was used to work out D and trimming. The sample has 70,000 to 85,000 clones, roughly 86% seen once. The chain combines TRBV7-9 with TRBJ2-3, with a tentative D call TRBD2 (5 bases). Sequencing was done on a sample of peripheral blood. This receptor was obtained from an older woman with acute or convalescent COVID-19. This CDR3 reads CASSSGLSGFADTQYF. The DNA of the CDR3 is TGTGCCAGCAGCTCCGGCCTTTCGGGGTTCGCAGATACGCAGTATTTT.